This TCR beta chain was retrieved from a study of blood T cell repertoires in COVID-19. Study overall: PBMCs, B-cell-depleted T cells, or T cells provided the cDNA or gDNA that made up the material.

Seattle-derived patients entered the study during active infection and were followed longitudinally. Produced via immunoSEQ multiplex PCR; TCRdb's table is partial and in-frame only. The repertoire holds 300,000 to 350,000 clones, with around 88% as singletons. The CDR3 has 12 residues. The ends lost 4 bases at V and 7 bases at J; junction bases unmatched: 2. Germline assignment: CDR1 MDHEN and CDR2 SYDVKM. The sample consisted of peripheral blood. This receptor was taken from a young woman with COVID-19, enrolled during active disease. This chain uses TRBV28 with TRBJ1-1; 8 bases line up with TRBD1. CDR3 in DNA: TGTGCCAGCAGTTGGACAGGGAATGAAGCTTTCTTT. It specifies CASSWTGNEAFF.